Each of the 25 T cell receptor beta chains below was sequenced from the same sample in a study of beta chain features in type 1 diabetes. cDNA synthesis used the whole RNA isolate, giving expressed TCRB sequences. Profiling relied on immunoSEQ multiplex PCR, and the TCRdb table lists in-frame clones only, not all of them. The sample consists of fewer than 250,000 clones, about 70% of them appearing once. Sequences were obtained from naive CD4+ T cells from blood. Source of these receptors: a man aged 30 to 45 in good health.

The J gene is TRBJ1-5, the V gene TRBV6-6, with a possible D match to TRBD1 (5 bases). The V gene lost 2 bases and the J gene lost 7 bases, with 9 bases spanning the gap. The germline CDR1 and CDR2 sequences are MNHNY and SVGAGI (reference sequence). The CDR3 length is 13 residues. The CDR3 region is CASSYKGDQPQHF. The CDR3 DNA reads TGTGCCAGCAGTTACAAAGGGGACCAGCCCCAGCATTTT.

The chain uses TRBV30 and TRBJ2-2; D is undetermined. Trimming shortened V by 6 bases and J by 8 bases, and 13 bases separated the two germline ends. This CDR3 comprises 12 residues. Germline loops: CDR1 GTSNPN, CDR2 SVGIG (reference sequence). CDR3 nucleotide sequence: TGTGCCTGCGGCCATGCCGCGGGGGAGCTGTTTTTT. It translates to CACGHAAGELFF. Combining the CDR3 with reference TRBV30 and TRBJ2-2 gives the whole variable domain SQTIHQWPATLVQPVGSPLSLECTVEGTSNPNLYWYRQAAGRGLQLLFYSVGIGQISSEVPQNLSASRPQDRQFILSSKKLLLSDSGFYLCACGHAAGELFFGEGSRLTVL.

Details on this clone: Different DNA sequences within this sample yield the same CDR3. The rearrangement joins TRBV5-1 to TRBJ2-1; D remains unclear. V was shortened by 2 bases and J by 7 bases, with 4 bases between the two germline ends. The germline CDR1 and CDR2 sequences are SGHRS and YFSETQ. The CDR3 consists of 11 residues. The CDR3 bases are TGCGCCAGCAGCTTATCGAATGAGCAGTTCTTC. Protein product: CASSLSNEQFF.

The chain combines TRBV6-5 with TRBJ2-5, with no clear D. The ends were cut back, 0 bases at V and 0 bases at J, with 5 bases in the middle. CDR3 size: 14 residues. Germline CDR1 reads MNHEY; CDR2 reads SVGAGI. For the CDR3, the DNA is TGTGCCAGCAGTTACTCGCCGAACCAAGAGACCCAGTACTTC. It specifies CASSYSPNQETQYF.

This clone was seen only once. This chain joins TRBV7-2 and TRBJ2-4; tentative D call: TRBD2 (6 bases). V lost 3 bases, J lost 7 bases, and 19 bases lay in between. Looked up from germline, CDR1 is SGHTA and CDR2 is FQGNSA. The CDR3 has 16 amino acids. The CDR3 is CASSLNFWAGLNIQYF. CDR3 sequence (DNA): TGTGCCAGCAGCTTGAATTTCTGGGCGGGGCTGAACATTCAGTACTTC.

The chain employs TRBV7-2 and TRBJ1-6; unclear D gene. The germline gives CDR1 SGHTA, CDR2 FQGNSA. The V end was cut by 2 bases, the J end by 8 bases, with 7 bases between. This CDR3 has 13 residues. The CDR3 region has the DNA TGTGCCAGCAGCTTATGGGGAGATTCACCCCTCCACTTT. This gives the protein CASSLWGDSPLHF.

Remarks on this clone: Other DNA sequences from this sample encode an identical CDR3 as well. The chain carries TRBV5-1 and TRBJ2-5, with D perhaps matching TRBD1 (5 bases). V shed 5 bases and J shed 5 bases, with 10 bases lying between them. CDR1 and CDR2 (germline): SGHRS, YFSETQ. The CDR3 totals 12 residues. The CDR3 nucleotides are TGCGCCAGCAGGCAGGGCGAGGAGACCCAGTACTTC. Amino acid sequence: CASRQGEETQYF.

J is TRBJ1-5 and V is TRBV2; TRBD1 might be the D (5 bases). The CDR3 sequence is 15 residues long. Deletions cut 6 bases from V and 0 bases from J, with 12 bases between. CDR1 and CDR2 from the germline V gene are SNHLY and FYNNEI. This chain's CDR3 is CASSGTADSNQPQHF. DNA of the CDR3: TGTGCCAGCAGCGGGACGGCCGATAGCAATCAGCCCCAGCATTTT.

This chain uses TRBV2 with TRBJ1-2; possible D gene TRBD1, 6 bases. Germline assignment: CDR1 SNHLY and CDR2 FYNNEI. CDR3 size: 15 residues. The V end was cut by 8 bases, the J end by 2 bases, with 18 bases between. CDR3: CASLKRDTPNYGYTF. DNA of the CDR3: TGTGCCAGCCTTAAGAGGGACACTCCCAACTATGGCTACACCTTC.

The gene calls are TRBV27 and TRBJ2-6, with D possibly matching TRBD2 (6 bases). Trimming took off 3 bases at V and 2 bases at J, with 11 bases between the two ends. CDR3 length: 16 residues. CDR1 is MNHEY, CDR2 SMNVEV, per germline (reference sequence). In DNA, the CDR3 is TGTGCCAGCAGTTTTTCGGCGGGACCTGGGGCCAACGTCCTGACTTTC. Its protein product is CASSFSAGPGANVLTF.

The chain joins TRBV30 to TRBJ2-5, with 9 bases lining up with TRBD2. The trim removed 0 bases at V and 2 bases at J, leaving 7 bases unmatched. The length of the CDR3 is 16 residues. CDR1 and CDR2 (germline): GTSNPN, SVGIG (reference sequence). CDR3 nucleotides: TGTGCCTGGAGTGTACCTAGCGGGGTTGGACAAGAGACCCAGTACTTC. Its translation is CAWSVPSGVGQETQYF.

This chain uses TRBV9 with TRBJ2-5; D gene uncertain. V gave up 0 bases and J gave up 2 bases, with 11 bases separating them. CDR1 SGDLS and CDR2 YYNGEE come from the germline V gene. This CDR3 comprises 15 residues. The CDR3 region is CASSVGAVAQETQYF. The DNA of the CDR3 is TGTGCCAGCAGCGTAGGAGCTGTGGCTCAAGAGACCCAGTACTTC.

The gene calls are TRBV29-1 and TRBJ2-5, with D possibly being TRBD1 (5 bases). Germline V gene data show CDR1 as SQVTM and CDR2 as ANQGSEA. V was trimmed by 6 bases and J by 6 bases, leaving 11 bases between them. The CDR3 loop spans 11 amino acids. The CDR3: CSVQGLQTQYF. CDR3 in DNA: TGCAGCGTCCAGGGTTTACAGACCCAGTACTTC.

For the CDR3, the DNA is TGTGCCACTTGGGACACAACCTACCTTAGCACAGATACGCAGTATTTT. It encodes CATWDTTYLSTDTQYF. The V and J genes are TRBV10-3 and TRBJ2-3, with D maybe TRBD1 (6 bases). This CDR3 contains 16 residues. Germline loops: CDR1 ENHRY, CDR2 SYGVKD. Trimming stripped 10 bases from V and 0 bases from J, with 20 bases between.

The chain has TRBV18 and TRBJ2-2, with D unclear. The ends were cut back, 5 bases at V and 4 bases at J, with 11 bases in the middle. CDR3 length: 14 residues. CDR1 is KGHSH, CDR2 LQKENI, per germline. The DNA of the CDR3 is TGTGCCAGCTCAATTGTGCAACTCACCGGGGAGCTGTTTTTT. Protein sequence: CASSIVQLTGELFF.

The chain couples TRBV29-1 to TRBJ2-3, with 8 nucleotides matching TRBD2. This CDR3 has 16 amino acids. V lost 2 bases and J lost 0; bases outside the gene matches: 7. Germline values: CDR1 SQVTM, CDR2 ANQGSEA. The CDR3 region has the DNA TGCAGCGTTGAAAGGGCTAGCGGGCCAAGCACAGATACGCAGTATTTT. Translation gives CSVERASGPSTDTQYF.

The chain links TRBV5-1 to TRBJ2-7; perhaps TRBD2 as D (5 bases). This CDR3 contains 16 residues. V lost 7 bases and J 0 bases, leaving 20 bases between the germline ends. Germline V gene data show CDR1 as SGHRS and CDR2 as YFSETQ. This chain's CDR3 is CASHDLGRVDSYEQYF. CDR3 DNA: TGCGCCAGCCATGATTTAGGGCGGGTCGACTCCTACGAGCAGTACTTC. The full variable domain, rest sourced from reference TRBV5-1 and TRBJ2-7, is KAGVTQTPRYLIKTRGQQVTLSCSPISGHRSVSWYQQTPGQGLQFLFEYFSETQRNKGNFPGRFSGRQFSNSRSEMNVSTLELGDSALYLCASHDLGRVDSYEQYFGPGTRLTVT.

This clone was counted a few times. The sample holds other DNA sequences that translate to the same CDR3. J is TRBJ2-5 and V is TRBV30; possibly TRBD1 for D (5 bases). Germline V CDR1 and CDR2: GTSNPN, SVGIG (reference sequence). Trimming shortened V by 0 bases and J by 3 bases, and 8 bases separated the two germline ends. This CDR3 contains 13 residues. The CDR3 loop reads CAWSVRGKETQYF. The DNA for the CDR3 is TGTGCCTGGAGTGTAAGGGGTAAAGAGACCCAGTACTTC.

In this sample, this clone turned up a few times. This chain connects TRBV30 to TRBJ1-1, with D maybe TRBD1 (6 bases). Germline-derived CDR1 and CDR2 are GTSNPN and SVGIG (reference sequence). V was pared by 5 bases and J by 1 base, with 11 bases between. The length of the CDR3 is 13 residues. The CDR3 nucleotides are TGTGCCTGGCAACAGGGTAAGAACACTGAAGCTTTCTTT. It translates to CAWQQGKNTEAFF.

This chain joins TRBV5-4 and TRBJ2-7; TRBD2 aligns across 9 bases. The CDR3 has 14 amino acids. From germline, CDR1 is SGHNT and CDR2 YYREEE (reference sequence). Unmatched junction bases numbered 5, after V lost 5 bases and J lost 2 bases. CDR3 nucleotide sequence: TGTGCCAGCAGTTCCGGGACTAGCCCCTACGAGCAGTACTTC. This sequence encodes CASSSGTSPYEQYF.

J is TRBJ2-1 and V is TRBV10-3, with D perhaps TRBD2 (5 bases). Trimming left V 10 bases short and J 0 bases short, with 13 bases between. The V gene's germline CDR1 is ENHRY and CDR2 SYGVKD. The CDR3 is 14 amino acids. CDR3 sequence reads: CATREEVSYNEQFF. In DNA, the CDR3 is TGTGCCACCCGAGAGGAGGTCTCCTACAATGAGCAGTTCTTC.

The V and J genes are TRBV19 and TRBJ1-2; TRBD1 matches at 8 bases. CDR1 is LNHDA and CDR2 is SQIVND in the germline V gene (reference sequence). CDR3 length: 16 residues. The ends lost 8 bases at V and 3 bases at J; junction bases unmatched: 14. The CDR3 protein is CASSPGGLTFHYGYTF. Here the CDR3 DNA reads TGTGCCAGTTCGCCAGGGGGCCTTACCTTTCACTATGGCTACACCTTC.

The V and J genes are TRBV12-5 and TRBJ1-6; unclear D gene. V was clipped by 0 bases and J by 9 bases, with 15 bases between them. Per the germline V gene, CDR1 is LGHNT and CDR2 is FRNRAP. CDR3 length: 16 amino acids. The CDR3 reads CASGLVLSGRGSPLHF. The CDR3, as DNA: TGTGCTAGTGGTTTGGTACTAAGTGGAAGAGGTTCACCCCTCCACTTT.

This chain links TRBV30 with TRBJ2-7; the D is unclear. The CDR3 contains 12 residues. Germline CDR1 is GTSNPN and CDR2 is SVGIG (reference sequence). Trimming removed 2 bases at V and 3 bases at J, with 8 bases between. This CDR3 reads CAWSTDHYEQYF. CDR3 in DNA: TGTGCCTGGAGTACGGATCACTACGAGCAGTACTTC.

V usage is TRBV30 and J usage is TRBJ2-3; 10 bases line up with TRBD1. The germline gives CDR1 GTSNPN, CDR2 SVGIG (reference sequence). This CDR3 has 15 amino acids. With 3 bases clipped from V and 2 bases from J, the junction kept 5 bases outside the gene matches. CDR3 nucleotides: TGTGCCTGGAGCAAGGGACAGGGGAACACAGATACGCAGTATTTT. Protein sequence: CAWSKGQGNTDTQYF.